The 16 T cell receptor beta chains presented below share a single source sample, sequenced in a study of cytotoxic CD8 clonotypes in ibrutinib-treated CLL. Sequencing was performed with immunoSEQ multiplex PCR; in TCRdb, only in-frame clones are kept and a portion is missing. This sample has fewer than 35,000 clones, with 55% to 70% found just once. The material sequenced was PBMCs, taken after 24 months of ibrutinib treatment. The origin of the receptors is a human donor with chronic lymphocytic leukemia.

The chain combines TRBV18 with TRBJ1-1, with D perhaps matching TRBD1 (5 bases). Per germline, CDR1 KGHSH and CDR2 LQKENI. V shed 0 bases and J shed 4 bases, with 6 bases lying between them. The CDR3 covers 13 residues. The CDR3 region is CASSPPRGTEAFF. In nucleotides, the CDR3 is TGTGCCAGCTCACCACCAAGGGGCACTGAAGCTTTCTTT.

The chain has TRBV30 and TRBJ2-1; TRBD2 matches at 10 bases. After removal of 4 bases from V and 0 bases from J, the junction contained 3 bases not matched to a gene. The CDR3 consists of 15 residues. CDR1 and CDR2 (germline): GTSNPN, SVGIG (reference sequence). CDR3 protein: CAWITSGTSYNEQFF. The CDR3 DNA is TGTGCCTGGATAACTAGCGGGACCTCCTACAATGAGCAGTTCTTC.

This clone appeared a few times. The gene calls are TRBV19 and TRBJ1-4, with TRBD1 identical over 7 bases. The germline CDR1 and CDR2 sequences are LNHDA and SQIVND (reference sequence). The J segment lost 4 bases and the V segment lost 7 bases, leaving 6 bases of the junction unmatched. There are 14 residues in the CDR3. The CDR3 nucleotides read TGTGCCAGTATTGGCAGGGGGGTTAATGAAAAACTGTTTTTT. This sequence encodes CASIGRGVNEKLFF.

This clone was observed a few times. This chain uses TRBV27 with TRBJ2-5, with TRBD1 as a possible D gene (6 bases). Trimming took 4 bases from V and 2 from J, leaving 11 bases between them. This CDR3 has 14 amino acids. Germline lookup yields CDR1 MNHEY and CDR2 SMNVEV (reference sequence). CDR3 DNA sequence: TGTGCCAGCAGTTACAGGGCCGCTCAAGAGACCCAGTACTTC. This gives the protein CASSYRAAQETQYF.

This clone occurred a few times. The chain uses TRBV12-2 and TRBJ1-2. TRBV12-2 is a pseudogene locus. The CDR3 contains 16 residues. CDR3 DNA sequence: TGTGCAAGTCGCTTGAAGGTCGGGACTTCCTACATCGGCTACACCTTC. Its protein product is CASRLKVGTSYIGYTF.

This clone was observed a single time. This chain links TRBV2 with TRBJ1-6; the D gene is possibly TRBD1 (5 bases). V lost 7 bases and J lost 2, with 9 bases in between. The CDR3 is 14 amino acids. Germline CDR1 and CDR2: SNHLY and FYNNEI. This chain's CDR3 is CASKSGTYNSPLHF. The CDR3 region has the DNA TGTGCCAGCAAATCAGGGACCTATAATTCACCCCTCCACTTT.

The V call is TRBV25-1, the J call TRBJ2-5; no clear D. Germline V gene data show CDR1 as MGHDK and CDR2 as SYGVNS. Trimming pared 4 bases from V and 5 bases from J, leaving 5 bases between. The CDR3 loop spans 11 amino acids. CDR3 region: CASSGYETQYF. CDR3 in DNA: TGTGCCAGCAGTGGATATGAGACCCAGTACTTC. Based on the CDR3 plus reference TRBV25-1 and TRBJ2-5, the full variable domain is EADIYQTPRYLVIGTGKKITLECSQTMGHDKMYWYQQDPGMELHLIHYSYGVNSTEKGDLSSESTVSRIRTEHFPLTLESARPSHTSQYLCASSGYETQYFGPGTRLLVL.

The chain has TRBV27 and TRBJ2-7; TRBD2 agrees at 7 bases. The CDR3 has 17 residues. Germline CDR1 reads MNHEY; CDR2 reads SMNVEV (reference sequence). V lost 3 bases and J lost 1; bases outside the gene matches: 12. CDR3 amino acids: CASSLAGGRAQSYEQYF. The DNA for the CDR3 is TGTGCCAGCAGTTTGGCCGGAGGGAGGGCTCAATCCTACGAGCAGTACTTC.

This clone was detected once. The chain joins TRBV11-2 to TRBJ2-7; 11 nucleotides align to TRBD1. CDR1 is SGHAT, CDR2 FQNNGV, per germline. This CDR3 comprises 13 residues. The V segment lost 6 bases and the J segment 7 bases; nucleotides outside the gene matches: 5. This CDR3 is CASSWTGGGEQYF. Written as DNA, the CDR3 is TGTGCCAGCAGTTGGACAGGGGGCGGGGAGCAGTACTTC.

J is TRBJ1-4 and V is TRBV7-2; 7 nucleotides line up with TRBD1. The CDR3 consists of 14 residues. Germline CDR1 is SGHTA and CDR2 is FQGNSA. The J segment lost 5 bases and the V segment lost 7 bases, leaving 7 bases of the junction unmatched. In nucleotides, the CDR3 is TGTGCCAGCAATAACAGGGGTCTCAATGAAAAACTGTTTTTT. Protein: CASNNRGLNEKLFF.

This chain joins TRBV6-5 and TRBJ1-4; D remains ambiguous. Looked up from germline, CDR1 is MNHEY and CDR2 is SVGAGI. The CDR3 sequence is 13 residues long. V lost 4 bases and J lost 6, with 9 bases in between. CDR3 residues: CASSSHLDEKLFF. CDR3 coding DNA: TGTGCCAGCAGTTCCCATCTGGATGAAAAACTGTTTTTT.

The rearrangement uses TRBV18 and TRBJ1-5; D possibly corresponds to TRBD1 (5 bases). Germline V lookup: CDR1 KGHSH, CDR2 LQKENI. This CDR3 spans 13 amino acids. V gave up 4 bases and J gave up 3 bases, with 7 bases separating them. CDR3 nucleotides: TGTGCCAGCTCACGGGACTCCAATCAGCCCCAGCATTTT. Residues: CASSRDSNQPQHF.

The chain recombines TRBV28 with TRBJ1-4; a weak D match, TRBD1 (6 bases). CDR1 and CDR2 from the germline V gene are MDHEN and SYDVKM. The ends were cut back, 5 bases at V and 9 bases at J, with 16 bases in the middle. This CDR3 has 14 amino acids. The CDR3 sequence: CASSQTGITKKLFF. CDR3 bases: TGTGCCAGCAGTCAAACAGGGATCACGAAAAAACTGTTTTTT.

The chain recombines TRBV28 with TRBJ2-1, with 15 positions matching TRBD2. CDR1 is MDHEN, CDR2 SYDVKM, per germline. Unmatched junction bases numbered 6, after V lost 5 bases and J lost 10 bases. The CDR3 runs 15 residues. CDR3 DNA: TGTGCCAGCAGTCGGACTAGCGGGGGGGTCAACGAGCAGTTCTTC. The encoded protein is CASSRTSGGVNEQFF.

V gene TRBV9 combines with J gene TRBJ2-3, with D perhaps assigned TRBD1 or TRBD2 (5 bases each). CDR1 and CDR2 from the germline V gene are SGDLS and YYNGEE. This CDR3 is 17 amino acids long. Trimming stripped 1 base from V and 3 bases from J, with 18 bases between. The CDR3 spells CASSVRGAGLTTDTQYF. In DNA, the CDR3 is TGTGCCAGCAGCGTACGGGGCGCGGGCCTAACTACAGATACGCAGTATTTT.

This CDR3 reads CASRRNTDTQYF. CDR3 nucleotide sequence: TGTGCCAGTAGACGAAATACAGATACGCAGTATTTT. V gene TRBV19 combines with J gene TRBJ2-3; D call uncertain. The CDR3 extends over 12 amino acids. Germline V gene sequence: CDR1 LNHDA, CDR2 SQIVND (reference sequence). Trimming shortened V by 6 bases and J by 3 bases, and 7 bases separated the two germline ends. The full variable domain, rest sourced from reference TRBV19 and TRBJ2-3, is DGGITQSPKYLFRKEGQNVTLSCEQNLNHDAMYWYRQDPGQGLRLIYYSQIVNDFQKGDIAEGYSVSREKKESFPLTVTSAQKNPTAFYLCASRRNTDTQYFGPGTRLTVL.